The 17 T cell receptor beta chains listed next were all sequenced from one sample in a study of shared T cell receptors in the human thymus. Libraries were prepared by immunoSEQ multiplex PCR; TCRdb keeps only in-frame clonotypes and omits some of them. The sample includes some 760,000 clones, over 75% of them seen just once. In addition, the sample was reused for a study of human thymus T cells.

Sequencing was performed on thymocytes. All receptors derive from a girl under three years old with a congenital heart defect.

This chain links TRBV2 with TRBJ2-3; 9 bases match TRBD1. The CDR3 extends over 17 amino acids. The J segment lost 0 bases and the V segment lost 4 bases, leaving 8 bases of the junction unmatched. Looked up from germline, CDR1 is SNHLY and CDR2 is FYNNEI. The CDR3: CASSVIQGADSTDTQYF. CDR3 coding DNA: TGTGCCAGCAGTGTTATACAGGGGGCGGATAGCACAGATACGCAGTATTTT.

The gene calls are TRBV6-5 and TRBJ1-2; D possibly corresponds to TRBD1 (5 bases). The CDR3 covers 14 residues. V lost 4 bases and J 4 bases, leaving 13 bases between the germline ends. Germline CDR1 and CDR2: MNHEY and SVGAGI. The CDR3, as DNA: TGTGCCAGCAGTTTACAGCAGGGTTCCTATGGCTACACCTTC. Translation: CASSLQQGSYGYTF.

The chain employs TRBV4-3 and TRBJ1-2; D uncertain. Germline V CDR1 and CDR2: LGHNA, YSLEER. The germline V and J ends were trimmed by 1 base and 4 bases, with 10 bases remaining between them. The CDR3 extends over 14 amino acids. The CDR3: CASSQGFESYGYTF. The DNA for the CDR3 is TGCGCCAGCAGCCAAGGTTTTGAGAGCTATGGCTACACCTTC.

The DNA for the CDR3 is TGTGCCAGCTCACTTACGACAGGGGGTCCCAATCAGCCCCAGCATTTT. Translation gives CASSLTTGGPNQPQHF. The chain couples TRBV18 to TRBJ1-5; TRBD1 aligns across 9 bases. Germline lookup yields CDR1 KGHSH and CDR2 LQKENI. This CDR3 comprises 16 residues. The ends lost 4 bases at V and 3 bases at J; junction bases unmatched: 7.

This clone was seen once. This chain connects TRBV9 to TRBJ1-1, with TRBD1 as a possible D gene (5 bases). Looked up from germline, CDR1 is SGDLS and CDR2 is YYNGEE. The CDR3 sequence is 15 residues long. The V and J ends lost 3 bases and 6 bases respectively, with 18 bases between them. The CDR3 is CASSAHSNRPAEAFF. CDR3 bases: TGTGCCAGCAGCGCCCACTCAAACAGGCCTGCTGAAGCTTTCTTT.

The chain has TRBV18 and TRBJ1-1; 8 bases fit TRBD1. This CDR3 has 14 amino acids. V lost 3 bases and J lost 5; bases outside the gene matches: 5. Germline CDR1 is KGHSH and CDR2 is LQKENI. The CDR3 nucleotides read TGTGCCAGCTCACCTTCGACAGGGGAGACTGAAGCTTTCTTT. It is translated as CASSPSTGETEAFF.

V usage is TRBV6-5 and J usage is TRBJ1-2; D is ambiguous. This CDR3 spans 14 amino acids. Germline V gene lookup returns CDR1 MNHEY and CDR2 SVGAGI. Trimming stripped 8 bases from V and 6 bases from J, with 19 bases between. This CDR3 reads CASSFNSLADGYTF. CDR3 nucleotides: TGTGCCAGCTCCTTTAATTCCCTTGCGGATGGCTACACCTTC.

This chain connects TRBV9 to TRBJ1-2, with 7 bases fitting TRBD1. The V segment lost 5 bases and the J segment 5 bases; nucleotides outside the gene matches: 12. The V gene's germline CDR1 is SGDLS and CDR2 YYNGEE. The length of the CDR3 is 15 residues. The CDR3 region is CASSLQAGGRYGYTF. CDR3 nucleotides: TGTGCCAGCAGTCTACAAGCAGGGGGTCGGTATGGCTACACCTTC.

This chain links TRBV6-1 with TRBJ1-2; perhaps TRBD1 as D (5 bases). Germline assignment: CDR1 MNHNS and CDR2 SASEGT. The CDR3 contains 18 residues. V was clipped by 3 bases and J by 2 bases, with 22 bases between them. The CDR3 is CASSDRAPRRGGNYGYTF. CDR3 sequence (DNA): TGTGCCAGCAGTGACCGGGCACCCCGAAGGGGTGGGAACTATGGCTACACCTTC.

The chain links TRBV6-6 to TRBJ1-5, with TRBD1 identical over 10 bases. V was pared by 5 bases and J by 5 bases, with 6 bases of the junction left unmatched. The V gene's germline CDR1 is MNHNY and CDR2 SVGAGI (reference sequence). This CDR3 contains 15 residues. The CDR3 nucleotides are TGTGCCAGCAGTACGGGACAGGGGCCTTATCAGCCCCAGCATTTT. It encodes CASSTGQGPYQPQHF.

This clone was counted a single time. The rearrangement joins TRBV5-5 to TRBJ2-3, with D possibly being TRBD1 (6 bases). Germline CDR1 reads SGHKS; CDR2 reads YYEKEE (reference sequence). Trimming removed 0 bases from V and 6 bases from J, with 20 bases in between. This CDR3 region has 17 residues. CDR3 in DNA: TGTGCCAGCAGCTTGGGCAGGGCAGGGGTTTTGGTTGATACGCAGTATTTT. Translating it yields CASSLGRAGVLVDTQYF.

The V and J genes are TRBV19 and TRBJ1-2; D is unclear. This CDR3 spans 15 amino acids. Germline loops: CDR1 LNHDA, CDR2 SQIVND (reference sequence). Trimming took 3 bases from V and 2 from J, leaving 13 bases between them. This chain's CDR3 is CASSIIDRSNYGYTF. In DNA, the CDR3 is TGTGCCAGTAGTATCATCGATAGATCCAACTATGGCTACACCTTC.

V is TRBV27 and J is TRBJ2-1, with a tentative D call TRBD1 (5 bases). The V gene lost 0 bases and the J gene lost 0 bases, with 15 bases spanning the gap. The V gene's germline CDR1 is MNHEY and CDR2 SMNVEV (reference sequence). The length of the CDR3 is 18 residues. The CDR3 region is CASSLSKQAPSSYNEQFF. CDR3 bases: TGTGCCAGCAGTTTATCCAAACAGGCCCCAAGCTCCTACAATGAGCAGTTCTTC.

The rearrangement uses TRBV2 and TRBJ1-2; D is uncertain. This CDR3 has 14 residues. Looked up from germline, CDR1 is SNHLY and CDR2 is FYNNEI. Trimming stripped 2 bases from V and 4 bases from J, with 11 bases between. CDR3 in amino acids: CASSERETVYGYTF. As DNA, the CDR3 is TGTGCCAGCAGTGAACGGGAAACGGTCTATGGCTACACCTTC.

This clone was picked up one time. The chain combines TRBV7-6 with TRBJ1-6, with a weak D call TRBD1 (5 bases). Germline assignment: CDR1 SGHVS and CDR2 FNYEAQ. This CDR3 comprises 14 residues. V shed 3 bases and J shed 9 bases, with 12 bases lying between them. CDR3 amino acids: CASSFSGEGSPLHF. DNA of the CDR3: TGTGCCAGCAGCTTCTCGGGGGAAGGTTCACCCCTCCACTTT.

Worth noting for this clone: Other nucleotide sequences in the sample specify the same CDR3. V is TRBV7-9 and J is TRBJ1-1, with D tentatively TRBD1 (5 bases). CDR1 is SEHNR, CDR2 FQNEAQ, per germline (reference sequence). The V end lost 3 bases, the J end lost 1 base, and 6 bases lay between the germline ends. The CDR3 extends over 13 amino acids. The DNA of the CDR3 is TGTGCCAGCAGCTTTCAGGGGAACACTGAAGCTTTCTTT. This encodes CASSFQGNTEAFF.

V and J are TRBV15 and TRBJ2-3, with 10 bases that match TRBD1. The germline V gene encodes CDR1 LNHNV and CDR2 YYDKDF (reference sequence). This CDR3 is built from 17 residues. V lost 1 base and J lost 5; bases outside the gene matches: 9. The CDR3 DNA sequence: TGTGCCACCAGCAGAGGCTCGACAGGGGGCCTGAAAGATACGCAGTATTTT. The encoded protein is CATSRGSTGGLKDTQYF.